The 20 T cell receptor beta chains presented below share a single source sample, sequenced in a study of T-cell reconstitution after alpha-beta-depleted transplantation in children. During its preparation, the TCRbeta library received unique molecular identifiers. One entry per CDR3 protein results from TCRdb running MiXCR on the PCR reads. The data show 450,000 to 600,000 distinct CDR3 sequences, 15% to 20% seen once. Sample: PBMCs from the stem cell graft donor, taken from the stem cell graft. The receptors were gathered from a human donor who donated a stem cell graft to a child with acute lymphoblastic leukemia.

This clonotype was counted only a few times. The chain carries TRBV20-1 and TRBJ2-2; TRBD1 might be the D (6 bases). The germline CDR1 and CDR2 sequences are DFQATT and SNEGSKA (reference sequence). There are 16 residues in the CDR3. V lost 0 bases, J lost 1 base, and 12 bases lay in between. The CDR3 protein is CSAREPGHWNTGELFF. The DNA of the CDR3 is TGCAGTGCTAGAGAACCGGGACATTGGAACACCGGGGAGCTGTTTTTT.

CDR3 nucleotides: TGCGCCAGCAGCCAGCCCCTAGCGGGAGCTTACAATGAGCAGTTCTTC. Its protein product is CASSQPLAGAYNEQFF. The chain couples TRBV4-1 to TRBJ2-1, with 10 bases identical to TRBD2. This CDR3 has 16 residues. CDR1 and CDR2 (germline): MGHRA, YSYEKL. J lost 4 bases, V lost 3 bases, and 6 bases had no gene match.

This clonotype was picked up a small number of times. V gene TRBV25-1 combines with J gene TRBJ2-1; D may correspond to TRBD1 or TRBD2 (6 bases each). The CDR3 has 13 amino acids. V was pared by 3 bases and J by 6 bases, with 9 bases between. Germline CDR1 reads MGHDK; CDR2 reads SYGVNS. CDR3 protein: CASSDGGRNEQFF. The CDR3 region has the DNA TGTGCCAGCAGTGATGGGGGGCGCAATGAGCAGTTCTTC.

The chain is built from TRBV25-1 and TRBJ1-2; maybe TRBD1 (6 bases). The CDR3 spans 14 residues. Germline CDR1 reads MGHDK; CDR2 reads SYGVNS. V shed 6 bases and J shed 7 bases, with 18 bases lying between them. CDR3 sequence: CASRSTGISFGYTF. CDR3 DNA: TGTGCCAGCAGATCAACAGGGATATCATTTGGCTACACCTTC.

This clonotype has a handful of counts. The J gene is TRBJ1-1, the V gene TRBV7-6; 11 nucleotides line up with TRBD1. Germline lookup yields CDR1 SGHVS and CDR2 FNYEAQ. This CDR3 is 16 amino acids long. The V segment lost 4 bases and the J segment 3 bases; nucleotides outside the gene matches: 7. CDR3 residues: CASSYGQGAFYTEAFF. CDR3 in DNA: TGTGCCAGCAGCTACGGACAGGGGGCCTTTTACACTGAAGCTTTCTTT.

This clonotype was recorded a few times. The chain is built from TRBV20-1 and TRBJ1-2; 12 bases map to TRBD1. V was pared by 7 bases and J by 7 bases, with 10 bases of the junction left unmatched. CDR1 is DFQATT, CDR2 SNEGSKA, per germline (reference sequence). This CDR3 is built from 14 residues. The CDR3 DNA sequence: TGCAGTGTCCCGGGACAGGGGGCTATTGGTGGCTACACCTTC. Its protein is CSVPGQGAIGGYTF.

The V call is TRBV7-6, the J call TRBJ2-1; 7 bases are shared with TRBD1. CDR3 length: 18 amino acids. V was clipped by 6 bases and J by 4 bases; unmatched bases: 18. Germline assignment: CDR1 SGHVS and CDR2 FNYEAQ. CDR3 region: CASSSLVRQGQRYNEQFF. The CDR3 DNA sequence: TGTGCCAGCAGTTCCTTAGTTCGGCAGGGACAGCGATACAATGAGCAGTTCTTC.

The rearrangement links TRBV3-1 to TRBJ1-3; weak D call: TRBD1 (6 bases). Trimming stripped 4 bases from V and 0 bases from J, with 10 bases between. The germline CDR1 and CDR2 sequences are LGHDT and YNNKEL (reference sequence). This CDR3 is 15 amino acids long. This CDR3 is CASSPGQISGNTIYF. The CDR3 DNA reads TGTGCCAGCAGCCCTGGACAGATCTCTGGAAACACCATATATTTT.

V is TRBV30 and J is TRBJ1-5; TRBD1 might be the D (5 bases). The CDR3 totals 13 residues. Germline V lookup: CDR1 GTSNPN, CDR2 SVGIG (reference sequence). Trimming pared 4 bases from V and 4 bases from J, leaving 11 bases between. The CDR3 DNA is TGTGCCTGGACTTCGGGGGGAAATCAGCCCCAGCATTTT. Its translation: CAWTSGGNQPQHF.

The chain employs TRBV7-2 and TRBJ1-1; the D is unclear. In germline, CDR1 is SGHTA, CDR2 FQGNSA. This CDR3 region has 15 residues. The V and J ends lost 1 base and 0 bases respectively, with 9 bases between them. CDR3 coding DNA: TGTGCCAGCAGCTTAGTTTGGAAGGTGAACACTGAAGCTTTCTTT. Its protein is CASSLVWKVNTEAFF.

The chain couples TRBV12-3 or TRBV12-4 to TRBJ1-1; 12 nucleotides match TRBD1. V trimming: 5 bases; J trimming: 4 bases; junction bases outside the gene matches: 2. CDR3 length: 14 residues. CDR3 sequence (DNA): TGTGCCAGCAGTGGGGACAGGGGGCTCACTGAAGCTTTCTTT. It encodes CASSGDRGLTEAFF.

This CDR3 reads CSVEATGGTEAFF. The CDR3 DNA reads TGCAGCGTTGAGGCGACAGGGGGCACTGAAGCTTTCTTT. The V and J genes are TRBV29-1 and TRBJ1-1, with 9 positions matching TRBD1. Germline CDR1 reads SQVTM; CDR2 reads ANQGSEA. The J segment lost 4 bases and the V segment lost 3 bases, leaving 3 bases of the junction unmatched. The CDR3 runs 13 residues.

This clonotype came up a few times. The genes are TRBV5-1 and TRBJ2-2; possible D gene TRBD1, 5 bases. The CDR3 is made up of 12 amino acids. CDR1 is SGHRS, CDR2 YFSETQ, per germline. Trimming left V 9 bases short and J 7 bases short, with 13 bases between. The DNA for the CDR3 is TGCGCCATCGCTCTACAGGACGGGGAGCTGTTTTTT. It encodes CAIALQDGELFF.

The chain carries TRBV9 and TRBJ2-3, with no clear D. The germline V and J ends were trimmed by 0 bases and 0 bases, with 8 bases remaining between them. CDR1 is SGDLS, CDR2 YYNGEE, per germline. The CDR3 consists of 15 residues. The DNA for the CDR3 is TGTGCCAGCAGCGTAGCCCCTTCTAGCACAGATACGCAGTATTTT. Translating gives CASSVAPSSTDTQYF.

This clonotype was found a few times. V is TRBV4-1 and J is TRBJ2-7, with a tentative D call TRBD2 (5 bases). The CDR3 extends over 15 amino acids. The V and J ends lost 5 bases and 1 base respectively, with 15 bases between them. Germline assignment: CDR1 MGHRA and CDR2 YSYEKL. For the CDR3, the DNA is TGCGCCAGCAGCTTAGTCGGGGTGGGATCCTACGAGCAGTACTTC. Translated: CASSLVGVGSYEQYF.

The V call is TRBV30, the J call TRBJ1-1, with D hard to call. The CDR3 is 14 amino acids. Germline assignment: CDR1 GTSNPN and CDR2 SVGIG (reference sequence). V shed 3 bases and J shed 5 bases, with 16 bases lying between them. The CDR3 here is CAWSPEGWRTEAFF. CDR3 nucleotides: TGTGCCTGGAGCCCAGAAGGGTGGAGGACTGAAGCTTTCTTT.

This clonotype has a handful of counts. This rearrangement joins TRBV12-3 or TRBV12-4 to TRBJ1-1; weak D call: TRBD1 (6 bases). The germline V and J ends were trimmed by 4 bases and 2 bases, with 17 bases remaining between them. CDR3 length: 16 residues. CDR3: CASSSWFSQGNTEAFF. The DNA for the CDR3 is TGTGCCAGCAGTTCCTGGTTCTCACAGGGAAACACTGAAGCTTTCTTT.

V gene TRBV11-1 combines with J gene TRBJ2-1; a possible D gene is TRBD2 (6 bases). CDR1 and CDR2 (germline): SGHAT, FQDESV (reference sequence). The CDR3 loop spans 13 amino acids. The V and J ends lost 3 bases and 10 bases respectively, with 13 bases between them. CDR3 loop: CASSFGGSIEQFF. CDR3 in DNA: TGTGCCAGCAGCTTCGGGGGATCGATCGAGCAGTTCTTC.

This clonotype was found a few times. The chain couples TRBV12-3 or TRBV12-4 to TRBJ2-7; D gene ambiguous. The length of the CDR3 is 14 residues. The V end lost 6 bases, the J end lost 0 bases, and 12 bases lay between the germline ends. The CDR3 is CASRFDPSSYEQYF. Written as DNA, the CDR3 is TGTGCCAGCAGGTTTGACCCCAGCTCCTACGAGCAGTACTTC.

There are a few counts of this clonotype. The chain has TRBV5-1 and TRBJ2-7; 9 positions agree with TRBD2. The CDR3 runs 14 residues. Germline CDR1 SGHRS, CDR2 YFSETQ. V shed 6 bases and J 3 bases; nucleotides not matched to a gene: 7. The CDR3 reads CASTGGGRGYEQYF. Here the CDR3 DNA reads TGCGCCAGCACCGGTGGCGGGAGGGGCTACGAGCAGTACTTC.